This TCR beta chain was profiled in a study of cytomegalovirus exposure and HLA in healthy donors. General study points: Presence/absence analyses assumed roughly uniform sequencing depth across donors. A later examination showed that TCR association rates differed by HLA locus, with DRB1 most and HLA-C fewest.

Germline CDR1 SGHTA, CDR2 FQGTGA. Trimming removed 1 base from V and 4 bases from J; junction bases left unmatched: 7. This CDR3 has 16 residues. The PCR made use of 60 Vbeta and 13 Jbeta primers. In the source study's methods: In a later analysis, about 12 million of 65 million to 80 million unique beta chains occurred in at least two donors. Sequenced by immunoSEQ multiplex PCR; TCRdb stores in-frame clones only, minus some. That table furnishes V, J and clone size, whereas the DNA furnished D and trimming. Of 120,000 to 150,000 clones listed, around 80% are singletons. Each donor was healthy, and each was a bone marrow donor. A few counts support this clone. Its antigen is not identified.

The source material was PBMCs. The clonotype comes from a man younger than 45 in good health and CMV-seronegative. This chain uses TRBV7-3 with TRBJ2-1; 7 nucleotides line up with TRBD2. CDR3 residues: CASSLMAGDGYNEQFF. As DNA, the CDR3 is TGTGCCAGCAGCTTAATGGCGGGAGACGGATACAATGAGCAGTTCTTC.